The T cell receptor beta chain under discussion was sequenced for a study of T cell responses to AZD1222 COVID-19 vaccine. Study information: Researchers grouped second doses given at about 4 or about 12 weeks into one pool. Study results and caveats: The reported proportion of spike-specific TCRs targeting unmutated variant regions was nearly half. The donor group comprised mostly white British people and more females; the analysis possibly underestimated clonal diversity. Breadth and depth of Spike-specific TCRs rose after two AZD1222 doses.

V gave up 0 bases and J gave up 1 base, with 19 bases separating them. CDR1 SGHRS and CDR2 YFSETQ come from the germline V gene. The CDR3 extends over 18 amino acids. Sequencing was performed with immunoSEQ multiplex PCR; in TCRdb, only in-frame clones are kept and a portion is missing. This sample carries under 150,000 clones, about 92% of them seen once, and the ten largest clones take roughly 2%. A note on this clone: Antigen specificity is unknown.

The receptor's source is an adult in good health. This material consisted of peripheral blood, taken on day 0 of AZD1222 vaccination. V and J are TRBV5-1 and TRBJ1-1, with D possibly being TRBD1 (6 bases). CDR3 sequence: CASSLGGVSGARNTEAFF. CDR3 in DNA: TGCGCCAGCAGCTTGGGAGGGGTATCGGGGGCAAGGAACACTGAAGCTTTCTTT.